These 14 T cell receptor beta chains originate from one sample sequenced in a study of CD8 T cells in ankylosing spondylitis. General study results and limits: What seemed typical of ankylosing spondylitis blood was a TCR beta motif built from eight highly homologous variants.

TCRdb processed the 5' RACE reads anew with MiXCR; each CDR3 protein has one entry. Altogether fewer than 550,000 distinct CDR3 sequences are present, about 5.2% being singletons, with the ten largest covering approximately 4%. These receptors have no known antigen. Sequencing was carried out using blood, either unsorted or a sorted T cell fraction (not recorded which). These receptors were collected from a male donor with ankylosing spondylitis.

The chain combines TRBV4-3 with TRBJ2-3; no firm D call. Trimming pared 0 bases from V and 0 bases from J, leaving 7 bases between. The germline gives CDR1 LGHNA, CDR2 YSLEER. The CDR3 is made up of 15 amino acids. Written as DNA, the CDR3 is TGCGCCAGCAGCCAAGATGTGGGTAGCACAGATACGCAGTATTTT. It is translated as CASSQDVGSTDTQYF.

V is TRBV7-8 and J is TRBJ2-2; unclear D gene. Germline CDR1 reads SGHVS; CDR2 reads FQNEAQ. Trimming shortened V by 7 bases and J by 5 bases, and 5 bases separated the two germline ends. The CDR3 runs 11 residues. As DNA, the CDR3 is TGTGCCAGCACGGAGACCGGGGAGCTGTTTTTT. Amino acids: CASTETGELFF.

This clonotype was counted between two and nine times. The chain uses TRBV7-8 and TRBJ2-5; a possible D gene is TRBD2 (5 bases). Germline assignment: CDR1 SGHVS and CDR2 FQNEAQ. V was trimmed by 3 bases and J by 3 bases, leaving 14 bases between them. This CDR3 has 15 residues. The CDR3 spells CASSFRLATKETQYF. DNA of the CDR3: TGTGCCAGCAGCTTTCGGCTAGCCACCAAAGAGACCCAGTACTTC.

This clonotype has at least ten counts. The rearrangement links TRBV28 to TRBJ2-7; a weak D match, TRBD2 (5 bases). The CDR3 sequence is 16 residues long. The V gene lost 3 bases and the J gene lost 2 bases, with 17 bases spanning the gap. Germline V gene sequence: CDR1 MDHEN, CDR2 SYDVKM. Written as DNA, the CDR3 is TGTGCCAGCAGTTTCGGGGTAGGGTTTGGCCCCTACGAGCAGTACTTC. Its translation: CASSFGVGFGPYEQYF.

The chain has TRBV28 and TRBJ2-7; maybe TRBD1 (5 bases). The CDR3 runs to 11 residues. The germline CDR1 and CDR2 sequences are MDHEN and SYDVKM. V lost 6 bases and J lost 4, with 7 bases in between. CDR3 loop: CASRRQYEQYF. CDR3 sequence (DNA): TGTGCCAGCAGGAGACAGTACGAGCAGTACTTC. Full variable domain (remainder filled in from reference TRBV28 and TRBJ2-7): DVKVTQSSRYLVKRTGEKVFLECVQDMDHENMFWYRQDPGLGLRLIYFSYDVKMKEKGDIPEGYSVSREKKERFSLILESASTNQTSMYLCASRRQYEQYFGPGTRLTVT.

This clonotype was seen repeatedly, ten times or more. The chain joins TRBV7-6 to TRBJ2-7; perhaps TRBD1 as D (5 bases). The CDR3 loop spans 14 amino acids. The ends were cut back, 1 base at V and 2 bases at J, with 9 bases in the middle. Germline assignment: CDR1 SGHVS and CDR2 FNYEAQ. CDR3 region: CASSLEDRAYEQYF. In DNA form, the CDR3 reads TGTGCCAGCAGCTTAGAAGACAGAGCCTACGAGCAGTACTTC. The variable domain in full, with the rest retrieved from reference TRBV7-6 and TRBJ2-7, is GAGVSQSPRYKVTKRGQDVALRCDPISGHVSLYWYRQALGQGPEFLTYFNYEAQQDKSGLPNDRFSAERPEGSISTLTIQRTEQRDSAMYRCASSLEDRAYEQYFGPGTRLTVT.

This clonotype occurred many times. The chain carries TRBV5-1 and TRBJ2-2; 7 positions agree with TRBD2. V lost 3 bases, J lost 6 bases, and 17 bases stayed unmatched. CDR3 length: 18 amino acids. CDR1 is SGHRS, CDR2 YFSETQ, per germline. CDR3 residues: CASSSLPGRGGPAGELFF. DNA of the CDR3: TGCGCCAGCAGCTCATTGCCCGGAAGGGGAGGGCCTGCCGGGGAGCTGTTTTTT.

This clonotype has a count of ten or more. CDR3 sequence reads: CASSLIGQGGYTF. For the CDR3, the DNA is TGTGCCAGCAGTTTAATCGGACAGGGGGGCTACACCTTC. The chain is built from TRBV12-3 or TRBV12-4 and TRBJ1-2; 9 bases are shared with TRBD1. The trim removed 2 bases at V and 8 bases at J, leaving 3 bases unmatched. The CDR3 has 13 amino acids.

This clonotype was seen many times. The chain has TRBV20-1 and TRBJ1-1; the D gene is possibly TRBD1 (5 bases). V gave up 7 bases and J gave up 4 bases, with 19 bases separating them. Germline lookup yields CDR1 DFQATT and CDR2 SNEGSKA (reference sequence). The CDR3 has 14 residues. The CDR3, as DNA: TGCAGTGTTTTAGATCAGGGAGGGAGCACTGAAGCTTTCTTT. Translation: CSVLDQGGSTEAFF.

This clonotype was seen ten or more times. V gene TRBV5-1 combines with J gene TRBJ2-2; D uncertain. The germline V gene has CDR1 SGHRS and CDR2 YFSETQ. The length of the CDR3 is 14 residues. V lost 0 bases to trimming and J lost 0 bases, with 3 bases between them. The CDR3 protein is CASSLESNTGELFF. CDR3 DNA sequence: TGCGCCAGCAGCTTGGAATCGAACACCGGGGAGCTGTTTTTT.

The chain employs TRBV5-1 and TRBJ2-5; 12 bases fit TRBD1. V shed 4 bases, J shed 2 bases, and the junction held 9 bases outside the gene matches. The CDR3 extends over 17 amino acids. Germline CDR1 SGHRS, CDR2 YFSETQ. The CDR3 reads CASSALRDRGPQETQYF. The CDR3 bases are TGCGCCAGCAGCGCACTCCGGGACAGGGGGCCTCAAGAGACCCAGTACTTC.

This clonotype was detected ten times or more. The V call is TRBV5-1, the J call TRBJ2-3; D gene uncertain. V lost 1 base and J lost 5, with 5 bases in between. The CDR3 is made up of 12 amino acids. Germline CDR1 and CDR2: SGHRS and YFSETQ. The CDR3 DNA sequence: TGCGCCAGCAGCTTGACCCGAGATACGCAGTATTTT. It yields the protein CASSLTRDTQYF.

The sample holds a few counts of this clonotype. The CDR3, as DNA: TGTGCCACTGTGGGGGGAGCGACCTACGAGCAGTACTTC. It is translated as CATVGGATYEQYF. This chain links TRBV7-8 with TRBJ2-7; possibly TRBD2 for D (6 bases). Germline-derived CDR1 and CDR2 are SGHVS and FQNEAQ. This CDR3 has 13 residues. With 10 bases removed from V and 2 bases from J, the gap between germline ends came to 15 bases. The whole variable domain, remainder taken from reference TRBV7-8 and TRBJ2-7, is GAGVSQSPRYKVAKRGQDVALRCDPISGHVSLFWYQQALGQGPEFLTYFQNEAQLDKSGLPSDRFFAERPEGSVSTLKIQRTQQEDSAVYLCATVGGATYEQYFGPGTRLTVT.

This clonotype was seen ten or more times. The chain links TRBV5-1 to TRBJ2-7; 8 positions agree with TRBD2. V lost 4 bases and J lost 5; bases outside the gene matches: 14. The CDR3 covers 16 residues. Germline values: CDR1 SGHRS, CDR2 YFSETQ. CDR3 in amino acids: CASSPYLSGTRDEQYF. CDR3 sequence (DNA): TGCGCCAGCAGCCCCTACCTTAGCGGGACAAGGGACGAGCAGTACTTC.